Sequencing of this TCR beta chain was carried out in a study of blood T cell repertoires in COVID-19. Study in general: Sample material is recorded as cDNA or gDNA derived from T cells, B-cell-depleted T cells, or PBMCs.

Per the original data handling: Reference gene primer amplification gave estimated nucleated cell counts. Method: immunoSEQ multiplex PCR; TCRdb's copy keeps in-frame clones and lacks some. Clone size and V and J calls were adopted from that table, with D and trimming inferred from the DNA. The table lists approximately 75,000 clones, almost 85% of them singletons. Per the germline V gene, CDR1 is LNHDA and CDR2 is SQIVND (reference sequence). CDR3 length: 15 residues. The ends lost 4 bases at V and 3 bases at J; junction bases unmatched: 7. Sequencing was done on a sample of peripheral blood. The gene calls are TRBV19 and TRBJ1-1; 8 bases fit TRBD1. The receptor was isolated from a human donor in a cohort sampled during active COVID-19. In nucleotides, the CDR3 is TGTGCCAGTAGTAACGGACAGGGACGGTACACTGAAGCTTTCTTT. Encoded protein: CASSNGQGRYTEAFF. The entire variable domain, with the rest obtained from reference TRBV19 and TRBJ1-1, is as follows: DGGITQSPKYLFRKEGQNVTLSCEQNLNHDAMYWYRQDPGQGLRLIYYSQIVNDFQKGDIAEGYSVSREKKESFPLTVTSAQKNPTAFYLCASSNGQGRYTEAFFGQGTRLTVV.